Following are 6 T cell receptor beta chains from one sample sequenced in a study of neurological immune-mediated disorders. Using its own MiXCR run on the 5' RACE reads, TCRdb lists one record per CDR3 protein. This table has about 17,000 distinct CDR3 sequences, around 3.4% appearing once. The sample taken for sequencing was CD8+ T cells from blood. The receptors originated from a woman aged 35 to 49 in good health.

Ten or more counts support this clonotype. This chain joins TRBV28 and TRBJ2-1; 7 bases are a match to TRBD1. The germline V gene has CDR1 MDHEN and CDR2 SYDVKM. There are 16 residues in the CDR3. V dropped 2 bases and J dropped 2; count of bases not matched to a gene: 6. The CDR3 loop is CASSLGQGVPYNEQFF. The CDR3 DNA sequence: TGTGCCAGCAGTTTAGGTCAGGGGGTGCCCTACAATGAGCAGTTCTTC. The variable domain in full, completed from reference TRBV28 and TRBJ2-1, reads DVKVTQSSRYLVKRTGEKVFLECVQDMDHENMFWYRQDPGLGLRLIYFSYDVKMKEKGDIPEGYSVSREKKERFSLILESASTNQTSMYLCASSLGQGVPYNEQFFGPGTRLTVL.

By sample fraction, this clonotype is medium-sized. The V and J genes are TRBV28 and TRBJ2-2; a possible D gene is TRBD1 (5 bases). The V gene's germline CDR1 is MDHEN and CDR2 SYDVKM. This CDR3 is built from 15 residues. Trimming took off 3 bases at V and 2 bases at J, with 10 bases between the two ends. CDR3 region: CASSFRADNTGELFF. The CDR3 DNA follows: TGTGCCAGCAGTTTCAGGGCAGATAACACCGGGGAGCTGTTTTTT.

This clonotype was observed at least ten times. The rearrangement uses TRBV20-1 and TRBJ2-7; D not resolved. The length of the CDR3 is 11 residues. Germline V gene lookup returns CDR1 DFQATT and CDR2 SNEGSKA (reference sequence). Trimming pared 6 bases from V and 4 bases from J, leaving 10 bases between. For the CDR3, the DNA is TGCAGTGCCAAAAGTATATACGAGCAGTACTTC. Translated: CSAKSIYEQYF.

This clonotype was recorded many times. The rearrangement joins TRBV5-1 to TRBJ2-1, with TRBD2 matching over 10 bases. V shed 4 bases, J shed 4 bases, and the junction held 11 bases outside the gene matches. Germline V CDR1 and CDR2: SGHRS, YFSETQ. CDR3 length: 17 residues. In DNA, the CDR3 is TGCGCCAGCAGCCCGGGGGAAGCGGGAGGGATATACAATGAGCAGTTCTTC. Its translation: CASSPGEAGGIYNEQFF.

In this sample, this clonotype turned up many times. The DNA of the CDR3 is TGTGCCAGCAGGGACTATCTTGGCTACACCTTC. This sequence encodes CASRDYLGYTF. The chain links TRBV27 to TRBJ1-2, with D unclear. Per germline, CDR1 MNHEY and CDR2 SMNVEV (reference sequence). Trimming stripped 6 bases from V and 7 bases from J, with 9 bases between. This CDR3 comprises 11 residues.

At least ten counts were recorded for this clonotype. This chain connects TRBV24-1 to TRBJ2-1; TRBD1 is a possible D gene (6 bases). This CDR3 comprises 13 residues. Germline V lookup: CDR1 KGHDR, CDR2 SFDVKD. V was clipped by 4 bases and J by 5 bases, with 8 bases between them. Written as DNA, the CDR3 is TGTGCCACCAGTGAGGACAGTAACAATGAGCAGTTCTTC. It is translated as CATSEDSNNEQFF.